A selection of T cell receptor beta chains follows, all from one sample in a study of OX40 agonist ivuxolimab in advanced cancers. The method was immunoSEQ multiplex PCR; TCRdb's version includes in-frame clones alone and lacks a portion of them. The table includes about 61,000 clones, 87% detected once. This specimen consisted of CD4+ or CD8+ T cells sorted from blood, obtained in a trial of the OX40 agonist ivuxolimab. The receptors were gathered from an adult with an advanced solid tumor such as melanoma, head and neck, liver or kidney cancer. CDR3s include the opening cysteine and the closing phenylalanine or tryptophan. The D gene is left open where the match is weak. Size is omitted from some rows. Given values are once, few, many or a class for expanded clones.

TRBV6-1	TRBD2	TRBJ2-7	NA	CASSDGGGYEQYF	TGTGCCAGCAGTGACGGGGGGGGGTACGAGCAGTACTTC
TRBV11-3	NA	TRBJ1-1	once	CASSPGGPNTEAFF	TGTGCCAGCAGCCCCGGGGGCCCGAACACTGAAGCTTTCTTT
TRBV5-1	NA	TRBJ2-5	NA	CASATDQETQYF	TGCGCCAGCGCGACGGACCAAGAGACCCAGTACTTC
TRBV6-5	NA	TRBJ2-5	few	CASSSRVNQETQYF	TGTGCCAGCAGTTCCCGGGTCAATCAAGAGACCCAGTACTTC
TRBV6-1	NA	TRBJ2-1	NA	CASSEVRDEGEQFF	TGTGCCAGCAGTGAAGTGCGAGATGAGGGTGAGCAGTTCTTC
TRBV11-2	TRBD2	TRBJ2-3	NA	CASSLTTSGGAFSTDTQYF	TGTGCCAGCAGCTTAACGACTAGCGGGGGGGCGTTTAGCACAGATACGCAGTATTTT
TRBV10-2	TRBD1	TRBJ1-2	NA	CASSEPAGGFYGYTF	TGCGCCAGCAGTGAGCCTGCAGGGGGTTTCTATGGCTACACCTTC
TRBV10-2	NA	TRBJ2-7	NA	CASSESWNSSYEQYF	TGCGCCAGCAGTGAGTCTTGGAATAGCTCCTACGAGCAGTACTTC
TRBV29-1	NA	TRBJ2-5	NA	CSVVMETQYF	TGCAGCGTTGTAATGGAGACCCAGTACTTC
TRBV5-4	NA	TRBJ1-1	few	CAGSGPQDTEAFF	TGTGCCGGGTCCGGCCCTCAGGACACTGAAGCTTTCTTT
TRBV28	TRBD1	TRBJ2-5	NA	CASSEDRLETQYF	TGTGCCAGCAGTGAGGACAGGTTGGAGACCCAGTACTTC
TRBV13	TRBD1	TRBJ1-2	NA	CASSLASRGQAAAF	TGTGCCAGCAGCTTAGCGTCCAGGGGGCAGGCGGCGGCCTTC
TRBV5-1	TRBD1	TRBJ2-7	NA	CASSLTGGGSYEQYF	TGCGCCAGCAGCCTAACAGGGGGCGGCTCCTACGAGCAGTACTTC
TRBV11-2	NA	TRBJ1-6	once	CASSLAASPLHF	TGTGCCAGCAGCTTAGCGGCCTCACCCCTCCACTTT
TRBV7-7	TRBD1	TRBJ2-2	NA	CASSPQGSNTGELFF	TGTGCCAGCAGCCCACAGGGGTCCAACACCGGGGAGCTGTTTTTT
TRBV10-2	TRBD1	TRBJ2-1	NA	CASSDPTGTYNEQFF	TGCGCCAGCAGTGACCCGACAGGGACCTACAATGAGCAGTTCTTC
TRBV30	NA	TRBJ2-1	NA	CAWSAVLFYNEQFF	TGTGCCTGGAGTGCAGTCTTATTTTACAATGAGCAGTTCTTC
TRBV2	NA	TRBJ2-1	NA	CASRRSDNILDNEQFF	TGTGCCAGCAGGCGGAGTGATAATATTCTAGACAATGAGCAGTTCTTC
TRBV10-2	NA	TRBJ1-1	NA	CASREATEAFF	TGCGCCAGCAGGGAGGCCACTGAAGCTTTCTTT
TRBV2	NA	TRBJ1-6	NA	CASSEPQGRSSYNSPLHF	TGTGCCAGCAGTGAACCGCAGGGCCGGAGCTCCTATAATTCACCCCTCCACTTT
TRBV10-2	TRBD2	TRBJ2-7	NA	CASGGDGPYEQYF	TGCGCCAGCGGGGGGGACGGTCCCTACGAGCAGTACTTC
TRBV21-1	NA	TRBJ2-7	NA	CASSKGGGAREQYF	TGTGCCAGCAGCAAGGGCGGGGGGGCAAGGGAGCAGTACTTC
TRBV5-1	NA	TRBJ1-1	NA	CASSLVGLNTEAFF	TGCGCCAGCAGCTTGGTAGGGTTGAACACTGAAGCTTTCTTT
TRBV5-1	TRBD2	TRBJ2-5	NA	CASSFGTAGETQYF	TGCGCCAGCAGCTTTGGAACAGCGGGGGAGACCCAGTACTTC
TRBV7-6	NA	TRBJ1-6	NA	CASSPLGSTNSPLHF	TGTGCCAGCAGCCCCCTGGGCAGTACTAATTCACCCCTCCACTTT
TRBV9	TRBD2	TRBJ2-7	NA	CASSALGGSGGAYEQYF	TGTGCCAGCAGCGCCCTTGGGGGTAGCGGGGGGGCCTACGAGCAGTACTTC
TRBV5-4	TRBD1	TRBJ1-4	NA	CASSLGQGKGTNEKLFF	TGTGCCAGCAGCTTGGGACAGGGAAAAGGAACTAATGAAAAACTGTTTTTT
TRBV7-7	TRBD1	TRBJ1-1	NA	CASSDADRVRVNTEAFF	TGTGCCAGCAGCGACGCGGACAGGGTACGGGTGAACACTGAAGCTTTCTTT
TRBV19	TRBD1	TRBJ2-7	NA	CASSSRQGGEYEQYF	TGTGCCAGTAGTTCCCGACAGGGTGGGGAATACGAGCAGTACTTC
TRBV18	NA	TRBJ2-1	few	CASSPASLPNEQFF	TGTGCCAGCTCACCCGCTAGTTTGCCCAATGAGCAGTTCTTC
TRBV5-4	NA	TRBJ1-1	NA	CASSPSQGRTEAFF	TGTGCCAGCAGCCCCTCACAGGGACGGACTGAAGCTTTCTTT
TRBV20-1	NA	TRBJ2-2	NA	CSARRTGELFF	TGCAGTGCCCGGCGTACCGGGGAGCTGTTTTTT
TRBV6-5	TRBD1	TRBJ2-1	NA	CASRGTEHNEQFF	TGTGCCAGCAGGGGGACAGAGCACAATGAGCAGTTCTTC
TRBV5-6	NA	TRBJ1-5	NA	CASSTGTRGGQPQHF	TGTGCCAGCAGCACCGGGACCAGGGGAGGTCAGCCCCAGCATTTT
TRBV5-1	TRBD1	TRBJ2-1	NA	CASSPDRGNEQFF	TGCGCCAGCAGCCCAGACAGGGGGAATGAGCAGTTCTTC
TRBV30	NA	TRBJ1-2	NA	CASHGNYGYTF	TGTGCCTCGCACGGAAACTATGGCTACACCTTC
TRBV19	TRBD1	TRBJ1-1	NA	CASSIRRQGGRGPREAFF	TGTGCCAGTAGTATTAGGAGGCAGGGCGGCAGGGGGCCGAGAGAAGCTTTCTTT
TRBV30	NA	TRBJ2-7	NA	CAWSRSTAYEQYF	TGTGCCTGGAGTCGATCGACAGCCTACGAGCAGTACTTC
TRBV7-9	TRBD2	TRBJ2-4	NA	CASSSGLAGGFLKNIQYF	TGTGCCAGCAGCTCGGGACTAGCGGGGGGCTTTCTCAAAAACATTCAGTACTTC
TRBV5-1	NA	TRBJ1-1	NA	CASSSRQDLTLVNTEAFF	TGCGCCAGCAGCTCTAGACAGGACCTGACTTTAGTGAACACTGAAGCTTTCTTT
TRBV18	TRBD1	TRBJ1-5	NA	CASSQGQGSGQPQHF	TGTGCCAGCTCACAGGGACAGGGTTCTGGTCAGCCCCAGCATTTT
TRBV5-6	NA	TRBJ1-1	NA	CASSFWGVNTEAFF	TGTGCCAGCAGCTTTTGGGGGGTGAACACTGAAGCTTTCTTT
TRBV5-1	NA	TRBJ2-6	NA	CASSPQRSGANVLTF	TGCGCCAGCAGCCCTCAGAGGTCTGGGGCCAACGTCCTGACTTTC
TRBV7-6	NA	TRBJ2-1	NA	CASSLGTIGTLSYNEQFF	TGTGCCAGCAGCTTAGGTACTATCGGGACCCTCTCCTACAATGAGCAGTTCTTC
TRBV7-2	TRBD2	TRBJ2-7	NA	CASSLNGGTYEQYF	TGTGCCAGCAGCTTAAACGGGGGGACCTACGAGCAGTACTTC
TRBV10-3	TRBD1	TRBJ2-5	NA	CAISVGDRTETQYF	TGTGCCATCAGTGTGGGGGACAGAACAGAGACCCAGTACTTC
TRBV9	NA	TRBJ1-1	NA	CASSVDPGGKDTEAFF	TGTGCCAGCAGCGTAGACCCCGGGGGAAAGGATACTGAAGCTTTCTTT
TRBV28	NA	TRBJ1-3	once	CASSGGGNTIYF	TGTGCCAGCAGTGGGGGAGGAAACACCATATATTTT